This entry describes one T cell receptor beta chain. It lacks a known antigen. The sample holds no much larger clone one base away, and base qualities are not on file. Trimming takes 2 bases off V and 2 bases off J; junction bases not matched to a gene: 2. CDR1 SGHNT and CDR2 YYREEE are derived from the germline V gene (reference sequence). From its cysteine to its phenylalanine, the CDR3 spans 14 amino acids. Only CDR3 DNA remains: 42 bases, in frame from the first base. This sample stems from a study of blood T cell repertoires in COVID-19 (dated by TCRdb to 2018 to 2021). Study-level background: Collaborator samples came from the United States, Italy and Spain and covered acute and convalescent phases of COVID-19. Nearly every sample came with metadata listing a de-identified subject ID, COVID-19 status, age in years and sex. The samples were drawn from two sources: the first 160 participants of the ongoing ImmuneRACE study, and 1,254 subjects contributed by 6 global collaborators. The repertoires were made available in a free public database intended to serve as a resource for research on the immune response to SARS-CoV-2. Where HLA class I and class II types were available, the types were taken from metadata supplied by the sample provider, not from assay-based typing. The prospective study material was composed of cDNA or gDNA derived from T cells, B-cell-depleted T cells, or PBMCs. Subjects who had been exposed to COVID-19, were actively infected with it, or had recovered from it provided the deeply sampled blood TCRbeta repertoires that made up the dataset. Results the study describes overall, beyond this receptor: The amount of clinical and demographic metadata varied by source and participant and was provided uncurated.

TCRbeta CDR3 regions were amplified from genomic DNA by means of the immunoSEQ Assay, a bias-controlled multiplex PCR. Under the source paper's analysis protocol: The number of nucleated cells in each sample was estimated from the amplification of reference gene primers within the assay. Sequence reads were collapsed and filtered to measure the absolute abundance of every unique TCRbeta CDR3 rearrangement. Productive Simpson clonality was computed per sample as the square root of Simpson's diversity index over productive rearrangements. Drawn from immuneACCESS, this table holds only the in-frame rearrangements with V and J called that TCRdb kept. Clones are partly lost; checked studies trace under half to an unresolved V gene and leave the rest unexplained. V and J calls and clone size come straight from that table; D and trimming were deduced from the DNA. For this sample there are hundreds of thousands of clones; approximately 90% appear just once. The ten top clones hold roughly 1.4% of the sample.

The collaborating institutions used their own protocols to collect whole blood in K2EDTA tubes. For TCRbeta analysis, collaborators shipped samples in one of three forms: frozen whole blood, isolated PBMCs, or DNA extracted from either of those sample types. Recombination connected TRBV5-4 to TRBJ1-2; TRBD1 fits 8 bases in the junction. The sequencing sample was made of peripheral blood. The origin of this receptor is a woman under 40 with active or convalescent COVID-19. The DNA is TGTGCCAGCAGCTTAGGACAGGGCAACTATGGCTACACCTTC. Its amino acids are CASSLGQGNYGYTF.